These 25 T cell receptor beta chains share one sample of origin, sequenced in a study of cytomegalovirus exposure and HLA in healthy donors. The PCR was carried out with 60 Vbeta primers and 13 Jbeta primers. The data were produced by immunoSEQ multiplex PCR, yet TCRdb's version contains in-frame clones alone and is incomplete. The sample consists of about 200,000 clones, about 78% of them appearing once. Sample: PBMCs. These receptors were collected from a woman younger than 45 in good health and CMV-seronegative.

This chain joins TRBV7-9 and TRBJ1-1, with D possibly being TRBD1 (5 bases). The CDR3 has 14 amino acids. Looked up from germline, CDR1 is SEHNR and CDR2 is FQNEAQ (reference sequence). V dropped 2 bases and J dropped 1 base, with 8 bases sitting between them. Here the CDR3 reads CASSLQGPNTEAFF. CDR3 bases: TGTGCCAGCAGCTTACAGGGCCCGAACACTGAAGCTTTCTTT.

The CDR3 nucleotides are TGTGCCAGCAGCCAAGATCTGGAGGAGACCCAGTACTTC. Encoded protein: CASSQDLEETQYF. V gene TRBV4-2 combines with J gene TRBJ2-5; D call uncertain. This CDR3 region has 13 residues. With 0 bases removed from V and 5 bases from J, the gap between germline ends came to 7 bases. The germline V gene encodes CDR1 LGHNA and CDR2 YNFKEQ.

CDR3 in amino acids: CSVYPSDRNTGELFF. CDR3 nucleotides: TGCAGCGTTTACCCATCGGACAGGAACACCGGGGAGCTGTTTTTT. The chain couples TRBV29-1 to TRBJ2-2, with D tentatively TRBD1 (6 bases). CDR3 length equals 15 residues. Germline-derived CDR1 and CDR2 are SQVTM and ANQGSEA. Trimming removed 5 bases from V and 1 base from J, with 14 bases in between.

The chain has TRBV7-8 and TRBJ2-5, with 7 nucleotides matching TRBD1. The CDR3 has 14 residues. CDR1 and CDR2 (germline): SGHVS, FQNEAQ. Trimming took 5 bases from V and 1 from J; bases not matched to a gene: 4. The CDR3 loop reads CASSEDRSQETQYF. The DNA of the CDR3 is TGTGCCAGCAGCGAGGACAGGTCCCAAGAGACCCAGTACTTC.

The chain has TRBV11-2 and TRBJ1-4; a weak D match, TRBD1 (5 bases). The CDR3 spans 13 residues. The V and J ends lost 7 bases and 6 bases respectively, with 12 bases between them. Looked up from germline, CDR1 is SGHAT and CDR2 is FQNNGV. CDR3 in DNA: TGTGCCAGCACTCCGATCAGGGATGAAAAACTGTTTTTT. Its protein is CASTPIRDEKLFF.

The rearrangement joins TRBV29-1 to TRBJ2-7; 8 positions agree with TRBD1. CDR1 is SQVTM and CDR2 is ANQGSEA in the germline V gene. The CDR3 contains 12 residues. V shed 8 bases and J 1 base; nucleotides not matched to a gene: 4. CDR3 DNA: TGCAGCACCAGGGGGCGATCCTACGAGCAGTACTTC. Its translation: CSTRGRSYEQYF.

The rearrangement links TRBV11-1 to TRBJ2-1; D unresolved. Germline lookup yields CDR1 SGHAT and CDR2 FQDESV (reference sequence). CDR3 length: 16 residues. The V end was cut by 5 bases, the J end by 1 base, with 15 bases between. CDR3 nucleotide sequence: TGTGCCAGCAGCGTGACACCCCACGATTCCTACAATGAGCAGTTCTTC. This gives the protein CASSVTPHDSYNEQFF.

This sequence joins TRBV5-8 and TRBJ1-5, with TRBD1 as a possible D gene (5 bases). The germline V gene encodes CDR1 SGHTS and CDR2 YDEGEE. The CDR3 runs to 15 residues. Trimming pared 1 base from V and 3 bases from J, leaving 11 bases between. The CDR3 region is CASSLSGHYNQPQHF. CDR3 in DNA: TGTGCCAGCAGCTTGTCAGGGCACTACAATCAGCCCCAGCATTTT.

To note about this clone: One junction end disagrees with the germline gene, perhaps due to a read error. The rearrangement joins TRBV6-5 to TRBJ1-2, with 8 bases lining up with TRBD1. This CDR3 has 13 residues. Germline V lookup: CDR1 MNHEY, CDR2 SVGAGI. The CDR3 nucleotides are TGTGCCAGCAGCCAAGACAGGGGTTATGGCTACCCCTTC. It specifies CASSQDRGYGYPF.

This clone was found a few times. This chain links TRBV25-1 with TRBJ2-4, with a weak D call TRBD2 (6 bases). CDR3 length: 15 residues. Trimming stripped 3 bases from V and 3 bases from J, with 12 bases between. Germline CDR1 reads MGHDK; CDR2 reads SYGVNS. The CDR3 nucleotides are TGTGCCAGCAGTGATCCCGGGGGTGGCAAAAACATTCAGTACTTC. Translation gives CASSDPGGGKNIQYF.

V gene TRBV2 combines with J gene TRBJ2-1; possibly TRBD2 for D (5 bases). This CDR3 is 14 amino acids long. Trimming shortened V by 2 bases and J by 10 bases, and 15 bases separated the two germline ends. Per the germline V gene, CDR1 is SNHLY and CDR2 is FYNNEI. The CDR3 sequence is CASSEHEGLREQFF. The DNA for the CDR3 is TGTGCCAGCAGTGAACATGAGGGCCTTAGAGAGCAGTTCTTC.

The J gene is TRBJ2-2, the V gene TRBV2; 7 nucleotides agree with TRBD1. Germline V lookup: CDR1 SNHLY, CDR2 FYNNEI. Trimming at V came to 7 bases and at J to 3 bases, leaving 8 bases not matched to a gene. The CDR3 totals 15 residues. In nucleotides, the CDR3 is TGTGCCAGCATGGGACAGTCCCCCTACACCGGGGAGCTGTTTTTT. Translated, it gives CASMGQSPYTGELFF. The whole variable domain, remainder taken from reference TRBV2 and TRBJ2-2, is EPEVTQTPSHQVTQMGQEVILRCVPISNHLYFYWYRQILGQKVEFLVSFYNNEISEKSEIFDDQFSVERPDGSNFTLKIRSTKLEDSAMYFCASMGQSPYTGELFFGEGSRLTVL.

This rearrangement joins TRBV5-1 to TRBJ1-3, with unresolved D. This CDR3 contains 14 residues. Trimming removed 0 bases at V and 2 bases at J, with 6 bases between. The germline CDR1 and CDR2 sequences are SGHRS and YFSETQ. CDR3 nucleotides: TGCGCCAGCAGCTTGGGGGCCGCTGGAAACACCATATATTTT. As protein: CASSLGAAGNTIYF. Using reference TRBV5-1 and TRBJ1-3 for the parts outside the CDR3, the full variable domain is KAGVTQTPRYLIKTRGQQVTLSCSPISGHRSVSWYQQTPGQGLQFLFEYFSETQRNKGNFPGRFSGRQFSNSRSEMNVSTLELGDSALYLCASSLGAAGNTIYFGEGSWLTVV.

In nucleotides, the CDR3 is TGCGCCAGCAGCTTGGCCCAGGGTGTTCTCTATGGCTACACCTTC. Protein: CASSLAQGVLYGYTF. The chain joins TRBV5-1 to TRBJ1-2; perhaps TRBD1 as D (5 bases). CDR1 and CDR2 (germline): SGHRS, YFSETQ. V was clipped by 0 bases and J by 4 bases, with 13 bases between them. This CDR3 has 15 residues. Full variable domain (missing parts from reference TRBV5-1 and TRBJ1-2): KAGVTQTPRYLIKTRGQQVTLSCSPISGHRSVSWYQQTPGQGLQFLFEYFSETQRNKGNFPGRFSGRQFSNSRSEMNVSTLELGDSALYLCASSLAQGVLYGYTFGSGTRLTVV.

The J gene is TRBJ2-1, the V gene TRBV5-6; TRBD2 agrees at 7 bases. Trimming at V came to 4 bases and at J to 4 bases, leaving 5 bases not matched to a gene. The CDR3 length is 14 residues. Germline lookup yields CDR1 SGHDT and CDR2 YYEEEE. CDR3 sequence: CASSPRDYYNEQFF. The CDR3 nucleotides read TGTGCCAGCAGCCCACGGGACTATTACAATGAGCAGTTCTTC.

The rearrangement joins TRBV5-1 to TRBJ2-7, with D possibly being TRBD1 (6 bases). CDR3 length equals 17 residues. The V and J ends lost 0 bases and 3 bases respectively, with 19 bases between them. Germline CDR1 and CDR2: SGHRS and YFSETQ. The CDR3 nucleotides read TGCGCCAGCAGCTTGGCCCAGGGGCCAGGGGATATCTACGAGCAGTACTTC. As protein: CASSLAQGPGDIYEQYF.

The chain uses TRBV10-3 and TRBJ2-1; no reliable D call. Trimming removed 0 bases at V and 9 bases at J, with 12 bases between. CDR1 and CDR2 from the germline V gene are ENHRY and SYGVKD. This CDR3 has 14 amino acids. The CDR3 loop reads CAISESRGQVEQFF. In DNA, the CDR3 is TGTGCCATCAGTGAGTCCCGTGGGCAGGTTGAGCAGTTCTTC.

V is TRBV10-1 and J is TRBJ2-5; D might be TRBD2 (5 bases). The germline gives CDR1 WNHNN, CDR2 SYGVQD (reference sequence). This CDR3 is 15 amino acids long. Trimming cost V 6 bases and J 1 base, with 15 bases left between them. DNA for the CDR3: TGCGCCAGCAGCCAAAGGAGCGGCCTCCAAGAGACCCAGTACTTC. It encodes CASSQRSGLQETQYF.

The chain employs TRBV7-2 and TRBJ2-3, with 9 bases lining up with TRBD2. After removal of 4 bases from V and 0 bases from J, the junction contained 5 bases not matched to a gene. Germline lookup yields CDR1 SGHTA and CDR2 FQGNSA. The CDR3 is 16 amino acids. In DNA, the CDR3 is TGTGCCAGCAGCTCTAGACTAGCGGCTAGCACAGATACGCAGTATTTT. It yields the protein CASSSRLAASTDTQYF.

This clone was found a few times. This chain connects TRBV19 to TRBJ1-1; tentatively, D is TRBD1 (5 bases). Trimming removed 7 bases at V and 4 bases at J, with 13 bases between. The CDR3 totals 13 residues. Germline V lookup: CDR1 LNHDA, CDR2 SQIVND (reference sequence). CDR3: CASKPGGTTEAFF. The CDR3 DNA sequence: TGTGCCAGTAAGCCGGGGGGGACCACTGAAGCTTTCTTT.

This clone is a singleton in its sample. V usage is TRBV5-1 and J usage is TRBJ1-2, with 8 bases matching TRBD1. From germline, CDR1 is SGHRS and CDR2 YFSETQ. J lost 6 bases, V lost 3 bases, and 4 bases had no gene match. This CDR3 has 13 amino acids. The CDR3 loop is CASSYQGADGYTF. CDR3 DNA sequence: TGCGCCAGCAGCTATCAGGGGGCCGATGGCTACACCTTC.

In this sample, this clone turned up once. This chain connects TRBV19 to TRBJ2-1; D is possibly TRBD1 (7 bases). Trimming took 5 bases from V and 3 from J, leaving 11 bases between them. CDR1 LNHDA and CDR2 SQIVND come from the germline V gene (reference sequence). The CDR3 totals 14 residues. CDR3 DNA sequence: TGTGCCAGTAGTCCGGGGGACAGCTACAATGAGCAGTTCTTC. Translating gives CASSPGDSYNEQFF.

This chain connects TRBV18 to TRBJ1-1; 7 bases are shared with TRBD1. This CDR3 spans 14 amino acids. Trimming took 4 bases from V and 6 from J; bases not matched to a gene: 8. Germline V gene sequence: CDR1 KGHSH, CDR2 LQKENI. The CDR3 reads CASSLPGQPPEAFF. The CDR3 region has the DNA TGTGCCAGCTCACTACCGGGACAGCCGCCTGAAGCTTTCTTT. Full variable domain (remainder filled in from reference TRBV18 and TRBJ1-1): NAGVMQNPRHLVRRRGQEARLRCSPMKGHSHVYWYRQLPEEGLKFMVYLQKENIIDESGMPKERFSAEFPKEGPSILRIQQVVRGDSAAYFCASSLPGQPPEAFFGQGTRLTVV.

The chain combines TRBV27 with TRBJ1-2; no clear D. V dropped 8 bases and J dropped 0 bases, with 7 bases sitting between them. Germline lookup yields CDR1 MNHEY and CDR2 SMNVEV (reference sequence). The CDR3 extends over 12 amino acids. CDR3 region: CASAGANYGYTF. The CDR3 DNA reads as TGTGCCAGCGCCGGGGCTAACTATGGCTACACCTTC.

This clone was picked up a small number of times. The V gene is TRBV19, the J gene TRBJ1-5; D may be TRBD1 (5 bases). The CDR3 extends over 16 amino acids. From germline, CDR1 is LNHDA and CDR2 SQIVND (reference sequence). Trimming shortened V by 4 bases and J by 4 bases, and 17 bases separated the two germline ends. The CDR3: CASSNTSRAWNQPQHF. The CDR3 DNA sequence: TGTGCCAGTAGTAACACGTCCAGGGCGTGGAATCAGCCCCAGCATTTT.